Below, one T cell receptor beta chain is given with its context. Original handling: Cell counts per sample came from amplifying reference gene primers. Clones were sequenced by immunoSEQ multiplex PCR, and TCRdb holds only the in-frame ones, with some missing. For V, J and clone size, that table is used; D and trimming come from the DNA. The table has roughly 700,000 clones, approximately 90% seen once; the top ten hold 0.2% to 0.3%. The data are from a study of blood T cell repertoires in COVID-19. Across the study: The analysed material was cDNA or gDNA that came from T cells, B-cell-depleted T cells, or PBMCs.

The CDR3 loop spans 13 amino acids. The germline V gene encodes CDR1 SNHLY and CDR2 FYNNEI. Trimming took 4 bases from V and 9 from J, leaving 13 bases between them. The sequenced sample consisted of peripheral blood. The chain couples TRBV2 to TRBJ1-5; the D is unclear. The receptor's source is a woman under 30 with acute or convalescent COVID-19. For the CDR3, the DNA is TGTGCCAGCAGTGGGGAGAGTCTTCGGCCCCAGCATTTT. Its protein product is CASSGESLRPQHF. Together with reference TRBV2 and TRBJ1-5, the CDR3 gives the full variable domain: EPEVTQTPSHQVTQMGQEVILRCVPISNHLYFYWYRQILGQKVEFLVSFYNNEISEKSEIFDDQFSVERPDGSNFTLKIRSTKLEDSAMYFCASSGESLRPQHFGDGTRLSIL.